This T cell receptor (beta chain) was found in a study of T cells in women clearing cervical HPV infection. TCRdb's table, derived via immunoSEQ multiplex PCR, lists solely in-frame clones and lacks some. The listing records tens of thousands of clones. On this clone: The CDR3 is cut off 3 residues early in the read; its end comes from the germline J gene.

This CDR3 has 14 amino acids. Germline V gene sequence: CDR1 SEHNR, CDR2 FQNEAQ (reference sequence). Material: blood buffy coat. This clonotype was obtained from a woman aged 18 to 75 with a cervical HPV16 infection that either progressed to CIN3+ or cleared (not recorded which). V usage is TRBV7-9 and J usage is TRBJ1-2; maybe TRBD1 (5 bases). The covered CDR3 bases are TGTGCCAGCACGGGGCTAGCGGGAGGAAATGAC. Amino acids: CASTGLAGGND. The CDR3 reads in full as CASTGLAGGNDYTF.